This TCR beta chain stems from a study of blood T cell repertoires in COVID-19. How the authors handled the data: By means of reference gene primer amplification, nucleated cell counts were estimated. Here immunoSEQ multiplex PCR was the method, and the copy in TCRdb shows in-frame clones only, minus some. D and trimming were read from the DNA, whereas the V and J calls and clone size are those reported in that table. Here the sample spans about 330,000 clones, about 90% being singletons. Clinical histories supplied by participants themselves formed the basis of cohort assignment. Two negative PCRs, clearance, or symptom resolution had been documented for recovered Cohort 3 donors. Trimming stripped 3 bases from V and 2 bases from J, with 19 bases between. CDR1 and CDR2 from the germline V gene are SQVTM and ANQGSEA. The CDR3 consists of 16 residues.

This sequence originates from a woman in her 30s who had recovered from COVID-19. Sequenced material: PBMCs or T cells enriched from blood (not recorded which). The genes are TRBV29-1 and TRBJ2-5; D is unclear. In DNA form, the CDR3 reads TGCAGCGTTGAGGAGCGTTGGCGAGCACTACAAGAGACCCAGTACTTC. Protein sequence: CSVEERWRALQETQYF.